These 16 T cell receptor beta chains came from one sample sequenced in a study of read filtering for tumor transcriptome and immune sequencing (dated by TCRdb to the early 2020s). Sequencing instrument: Illumina HiSeq 4000. TCR libraries were built from about 400 ng RNA with the Immunoverse kit, using molecular barcoded adaptors covering alpha/delta and beta/gamma chains. TCRdb reanalyzed the raw reads on its own, using fastp at Q25 for trimming and MiXCR for clone calling, and kept in-frame beta chains. Every distinct CDR3 protein forms one entry, paired with its most common genes and DNA. This sample lists roughly 82,000 distinct CDR3 sequences; more than 9% were detected once. The top ten clones comprise under 15% of the sample. The sequencing sample was made of a population of CD138-negative cells sorted from bone marrow. In the paper's terms, the cell subset or site label means: bone marrow mononuclear cells depleted of CD138+ plasma/myeloma cells by negative magnetic selection. These receptor sequences come from a donor at least 40 years old with multiple myeloma.

Ten or more counts support this clonotype. The V gene is TRBV10-3, the J gene TRBJ1-1; 7 bases line up with TRBD1. V dropped 10 bases and J dropped 0; count of bases not matched to a gene: 8. Germline V gene lookup returns CDR1 ENHRY and CDR2 SYGVKD. The CDR3 consists of 14 residues. CDR3: CATQEGTVNTEAFF. The CDR3 DNA sequence: TGTGCCACTCAAGAGGGGACAGTGAACACTGAAGCTTTCTTT.

For this clonotype: A far larger clone lies a single base away; this is likely a read error. The chain uses TRBV5-1 and TRBJ1-1; 7 bases are shared with TRBD1. CDR1 SGHRS and CDR2 YFSETQ come from the germline V gene. The CDR3 consists of 13 residues. Here the CDR3 reads CAGSSGTVTEAFF. The CDR3 bases are TGTGCCGGCAGTTCCGGGACAGTAACTGAAGCTTTCTTT.

There are many counts of this clonotype. This chain links TRBV20-1 with TRBJ2-2; TRBD2 aligns across 14 bases. The J segment lost 6 bases and the V segment lost 0 bases, leaving 15 bases of the junction unmatched. CDR3 length equals 20 residues. Germline loops: CDR1 DFQATT, CDR2 SNEGSKA (reference sequence). CDR3 sequence reads: CSARDLGPGTSGRGAGELFF. The CDR3 region has the DNA TGCAGTGCTAGAGATCTAGGCCCCGGGACTAGCGGGAGAGGGGCCGGGGAGCTGTTTTTT.

Many counts were recorded for this clonotype. This sequence joins TRBV11-2 and TRBJ1-5, with no clear D. This CDR3 is built from 13 residues. Trimming cost V 0 bases and J 9 bases, with 9 bases left between them. Germline V gives CDR1 SGHAT, CDR2 FQNNGV. The CDR3 DNA is TGTGCCAGCAGCTTAGACGCCCTGATGCCCCAGCATTTT. Its translation: CASSLDALMPQHF.

There are many counts of this clonotype. This sequence joins TRBV30 and TRBJ1-5; D gene uncertain. V lost 2 bases, J lost 2 bases, and 7 bases lay in between. The CDR3 extends over 13 amino acids. Germline loops: CDR1 GTSNPN, CDR2 SVGIG (reference sequence). The CDR3 DNA follows: TGTGCCTGGAGTTCAGATGGCAATCAGCCCCAGCATTTT. Translated, it gives CAWSSDGNQPQHF.

About this clonotype itself: At one end the junction does not follow the germline gene, possibly because of a read error. This chain joins TRBV7-9 and TRBJ2-2; D might be TRBD2 (6 bases). CDR1 and CDR2 from the germline V gene are SEHNR and FQNEAQ (reference sequence). The CDR3 runs 14 residues. The CDR3 here is CAGSSGVNTGEPFF. The CDR3 DNA sequence: TGTGCCGGCAGTTCGGGAGTGAACACCGGGGAGCCGTTTTTT.

This clonotype was detected many times. The J gene is TRBJ2-1, the V gene TRBV12-3 or TRBV12-4; a possible D gene is TRBD1 (6 bases). This CDR3 spans 14 amino acids. The V end lost 4 bases, the J end lost 7 bases, and 14 bases lay between the germline ends. The CDR3 coding sequence is TGTGCCAGCAGTTCCCAGGGGATTATGAATGAGCAGTTCTTC. This sequence encodes CASSSQGIMNEQFF.

With respect to this clonotype: This sequence may be a read error, since a much larger clone differs from it by one base. This rearrangement joins TRBV20-1 to TRBJ1-1; D is unclear. The J call may be incorrect, as the DNA end agrees better with TRBJ1-6. The CDR3 runs 13 residues. Germline V CDR1 and CDR2: DFQATT, SNEGSKA (reference sequence). The CDR3 region has the DNA TGCAGTGCTGGAGTATCGGGTAATTCACCCCTCCACTTT. Protein: CSAGVSGNSPLHF.

This clonotype showed up just a few times. At one boundary the junction diverges from the germline segment, which might be a read error. In nucleotides, the CDR3 is TGCGGTGCTAAAGGGGGGGCAGCCGAGCAGTACTTC. Translation gives CGAKGGAAEQYF. The chain couples TRBV20-1 to TRBJ2-7; the D gene is possibly TRBD2 (7 bases). CDR1 is DFQATT, CDR2 SNEGSKA, per germline (reference sequence). The CDR3 length is 12 residues.

J is TRBJ2-5 and V is TRBV10-3, with a tentative D call TRBD2 (5 bases). The CDR3 has 13 amino acids. Per the germline V gene, CDR1 is ENHRY and CDR2 is SYGVKD. Trimming pared 6 bases from V and 1 base from J, leaving 9 bases between. The DNA of the CDR3 is TGTGCCATCAGCGCGGAGGTCCAAGAGACCCAGTACTTC. Translation: CAISAEVQETQYF.

As concerns this clonotype: This may stem from a read error, because a much larger clone lies one nucleotide away. This chain connects TRBV20-1 to TRBJ2-1, with D possibly TRBD2 on 5 matching bases. CDR1 is DFQATT, CDR2 SNEGSKA, per germline (reference sequence). The CDR3 is 16 residues long. CDR3 sequence: CSARAPSGEIYNGQFF. CDR3 DNA sequence: TGCAGTGCTAGAGCCCCAAGCGGAGAGATCTACAATGGGCAGTTCTTC.

This chain uses TRBV5-1 with TRBJ2-6, with a possible D match to TRBD1 (6 bases). V shed 6 bases and J shed 0 bases, with 13 bases lying between them. Germline V CDR1 and CDR2: SGHRS, YFSETQ. The CDR3 length is 16 residues. In DNA form, the CDR3 reads TGCGCCAGCACACGACAGGTCAGCTCTGGGGCCAACGTCCTGACTTTC. Its protein product is CASTRQVSSGANVLTF. Full variable domain (rest looked up from reference TRBV5-1 and TRBJ2-6): KAGVTQTPRYLIKTRGQQVTLSCSPISGHRSVSWYQQTPGQGLQFLFEYFSETQRNKGNFPGRFSGRQFSNSRSEMNVSTLELGDSALYLCASTRQVSSGANVLTFGAGSRLTVL.

This clonotype was observed many times. The chain combines TRBV6-5 with TRBJ2-1; 8 bases line up with TRBD2. Germline V lookup: CDR1 MNHEY, CDR2 SVGAGI. Losses at the gene ends were 8 bases for V and 3 bases for J; bases not matched to a gene: 3. The CDR3 is 13 residues long. This CDR3 reads CASFSGGYNEQFF. In nucleotides, the CDR3 is TGTGCCAGCTTCAGCGGGGGCTACAATGAGCAGTTCTTC.

This clonotype was seen repeatedly, ten times or more. This rearrangement joins TRBV5-1 to TRBJ1-1; 7 bases match TRBD1. V shed 0 bases, J shed 4 bases, and the junction held 6 bases outside the gene matches. The CDR3 is 15 residues long. Germline V gene lookup returns CDR1 SGHRS and CDR2 YFSETQ. CDR3 in DNA: TGCGCCAGCAGCTTGGTAGGGGGCTCGGGCACTGAAGCTTTCTTT. The encoded protein is CASSLVGGSGTEAFF.

This clonotype was detected many times. The rearrangement links TRBV7-2 to TRBJ2-1, with D perhaps matching TRBD1 (5 bases). CDR3 size: 13 residues. V dropped 1 base and J dropped 10 bases, with 11 bases sitting between them. Germline CDR1 is SGHTA and CDR2 is FQGNSA. For the CDR3, the DNA is TGTGCCAGCAGCTTAGTGGGCGCAGGGGAGCAGTTCTTC. It yields the protein CASSLVGAGEQFF.

There are many counts of this clonotype. J is TRBJ2-3 and V is TRBV4-1, with D perhaps matching TRBD1 (5 bases). Trimming removed 0 bases from V and 3 bases from J, with 7 bases in between. The CDR3 contains 14 residues. Germline values: CDR1 MGHRA, CDR2 YSYEKL. CDR3 region: CASSQDGATDTQYF. CDR3 DNA sequence: TGCGCCAGCAGCCAAGATGGGGCTACAGATACGCAGTATTTT.